This TCR beta chain was documented in a study of graft-versus-host responses after intestinal transplantation. The repertoire was sequenced with immunoSEQ multiplex PCR; TCRdb's copy has only in-frame clones and lacks some. The table records about 73,000 clones, around 90% of them present only once. On this clone: Antigen: not known.

The ends were cut back, 0 bases at V and 10 bases at J, with 10 bases in the middle. The CDR3 is 13 amino acids. The V gene's germline CDR1 is MNHEY and CDR2 SVGAGI. This sample comprised unstimulated CD8+ T cells sorted from spleen or lymph node cells, obtained before transplant. The clonotype originates from a human donor who was the organ donor for an intestinal transplant. The chain links TRBV6-5 to TRBJ2-1; possible D gene TRBD2, 6 bases. CDR3 in amino acids: CASSYSGAGEQFF. The CDR3 DNA sequence: TGTGCCAGCAGTTACTCTGGCGCGGGAGAGCAGTTCTTC.